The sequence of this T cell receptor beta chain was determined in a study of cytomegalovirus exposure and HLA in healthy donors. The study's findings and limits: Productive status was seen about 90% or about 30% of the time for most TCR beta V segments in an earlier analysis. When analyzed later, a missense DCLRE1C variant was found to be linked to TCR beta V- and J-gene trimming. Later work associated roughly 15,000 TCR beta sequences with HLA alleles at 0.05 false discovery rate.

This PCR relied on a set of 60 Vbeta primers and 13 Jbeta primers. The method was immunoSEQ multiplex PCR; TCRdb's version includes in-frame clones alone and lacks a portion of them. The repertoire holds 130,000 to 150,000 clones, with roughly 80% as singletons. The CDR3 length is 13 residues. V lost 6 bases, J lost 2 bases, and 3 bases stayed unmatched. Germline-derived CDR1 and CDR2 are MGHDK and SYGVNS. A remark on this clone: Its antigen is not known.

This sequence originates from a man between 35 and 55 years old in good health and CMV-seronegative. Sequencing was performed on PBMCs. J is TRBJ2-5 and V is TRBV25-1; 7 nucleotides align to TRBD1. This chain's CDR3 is CASRRGQQETQYF. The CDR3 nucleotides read TGTGCCAGCAGGAGGGGACAGCAAGAGACCCAGTACTTC.